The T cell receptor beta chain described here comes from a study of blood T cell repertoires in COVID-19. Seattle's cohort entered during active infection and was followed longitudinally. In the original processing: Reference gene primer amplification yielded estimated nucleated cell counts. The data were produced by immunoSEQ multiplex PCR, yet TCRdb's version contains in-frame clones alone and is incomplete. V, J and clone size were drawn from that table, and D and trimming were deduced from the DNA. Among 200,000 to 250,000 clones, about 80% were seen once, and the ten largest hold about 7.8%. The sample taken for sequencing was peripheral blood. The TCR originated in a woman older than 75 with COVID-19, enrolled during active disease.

The CDR3 is CASSSHSKETQYF. The CDR3 region has the DNA TGTGCCAGCAGTTCCCACTCTAAAGAGACCCAGTACTTC. This sequence joins TRBV6-2 or TRBV6-3 and TRBJ2-5; no clear D. Germline V gene data show CDR1 as MNHEY and CDR2 as SVGEGT. The CDR3 length is 13 residues. Trimming pared 4 bases from V and 3 bases from J, leaving 9 bases between.